This entry concerns a single TCR beta chain. Its antigen is still unknown. The primer mix had 60 Vbeta and 13 Jbeta primers. Profiled with immunoSEQ multiplex PCR; TCRdb holds only in-frame clones, not every one. The data contain some 200,000 clones, about 81% of them seen just once; the ten biggest clones take up approximately 0.8%. The data were taken from a study of cytomegalovirus exposure and HLA in healthy donors. Study conclusions and caveats: Among TCR beta chains, those listed as cytomegalovirus-associated numbered about 150. For most TCR beta V segments, an earlier analysis put the productive rate at about 87% or about 30% of the time. A later look showed TCR association rates differing by HLA locus, highest for DRB1 and lowest for HLA-C.

Source material: PBMCs. The receptor comes from a woman in her late teens or twenties in good health and CMV-seronegative.

CDR3 region: CASSETDRGVGNEQFF. In DNA form, the CDR3 reads TGTGCCAGCAGTGAGACGGACAGGGGAGTGGGCAATGAGCAGTTCTTC. The chain couples TRBV6-4 to TRBJ2-1, with TRBD1 matching over 9 bases. There are 16 residues in the CDR3. V lost 3 bases and J lost 6; bases outside the gene matches: 9. Germline loops: CDR1 MRHNA, CDR2 SNTAGT.